This section outlines one TCR beta chain sequence together with its context. Its antigen is as yet unknown. The record originates from a study of early T cells in non-severe SARS-CoV-2 infection. Looking at the study overall: The input, bulk RNA from unsorted whole blood, was sequenced, and chains were unpaired.

General observations from the study: Matching results from VDJdb favored anti-spike CD8 responses, leaving private and CD4 specificities undetected.

Unique molecular identifiers (one per individual cDNA molecule) were attached. Each CDR3 protein is one row after TCRdb ran MiXCR on the 5' RACE reads. The table has roughly 81,000 distinct CDR3 sequences, 12% seen once. The TCR originated in an adult who was a healthcare worker with PCR-confirmed SARS-CoV-2 infection or an uninfected control (not recorded which). Specimen: whole blood.

The CDR3 bases are TGTGCCAGCAGCTTAGAGGGGACGTTTGAAGCTTTCTTT. Amino acid sequence: CASSLEGTFEAFF. J is TRBJ1-1 and V is TRBV11-2; TRBD1 might be the D (5 bases). The CDR3 contains 13 residues. V was pared by 0 bases and J by 7 bases, with 9 bases between. The V gene's germline CDR1 is SGHAT and CDR2 FQNNGV.